The 21 T cell receptor beta chains below come from one sample, sequenced in a study of blood T cell repertoires in COVID-19. Data came from immunoSEQ multiplex PCR; TCRdb stores just in-frame clones and leaves some out. The sample has under 200,000 clones; 82% are singletons. The specimen sequenced was PBMCs or T cells enriched from blood (not recorded which). These receptors all stem from a man over 45 who had recovered from COVID-19.

The rearrangement joins TRBV21-1 to TRBJ1-1. TRBV21-1 is a listed pseudogene. This CDR3 has 12 amino acids. CDR3 DNA: TGTGCCAGCAGCAGCCTCAAACCGGGGGCTTTCTTT. Translating it yields CASSSLKPGAFF.

This sequence joins TRBV19 and TRBJ2-7; 8 nucleotides align to TRBD2. This CDR3 has 15 amino acids. CDR1 and CDR2 from the germline V gene are LNHDA and SQIVND (reference sequence). Unmatched junction bases numbered 4, after V lost 2 bases and J lost 1 base. CDR3 in DNA: TGTGCCAGTAGTATAAGAGCGGGAGATTCCTACGAGCAGTACTTC. As protein: CASSIRAGDSYEQYF. Looking up the rest from reference TRBV19 and TRBJ2-7 gives the full variable domain: DGGITQSPKYLFRKEGQNVTLSCEQNLNHDAMYWYRQDPGQGLRLIYYSQIVNDFQKGDIAEGYSVSREKKESFPLTVTSAQKNPTAFYLCASSIRAGDSYEQYFGPGTRLTVT.

V gene TRBV3-1 (or the pseudogene TRBV3-2) combines with J gene TRBJ1-4; D is perhaps TRBD1 (5 bases). Germline V gives CDR1 LGHDT, CDR2 YNNKEL (reference sequence). CDR3 length: 13 amino acids. Trimming removed 11 bases from V and 2 bases from J, with 12 bases in between. The CDR3 loop is CACGGGTNEKLFF. CDR3 nucleotide sequence: TGTGCCTGCGGCGGGGGGACTAATGAAAAACTGTTTTTT.

The J gene is TRBJ2-5, the V gene TRBV5-1; 12 bases are shared with TRBD2. Losses at the gene ends were 4 bases for V and 5 bases for J; bases not matched to a gene: 9. The CDR3 is 16 residues long. Germline loops: CDR1 SGHRS, CDR2 YFSETQ. The CDR3 bases are TGCGCCAGCAGCCAAGCGACTAGCGGGAGTTCCGAGACCCAGTACTTC. Translating it yields CASSQATSGSSETQYF.

The chain combines TRBV5-1 with TRBJ2-7, with D perhaps matching TRBD1 (5 bases). CDR1 and CDR2 from the germline V gene are SGHRS and YFSETQ. The ends were cut back, 0 bases at V and 4 bases at J, with 11 bases in the middle. The CDR3 spans 14 residues. The CDR3 loop is CASSLEAGMYEQYF. The CDR3 DNA reads TGCGCCAGCAGCTTGGAGGCAGGGATGTACGAGCAGTACTTC.

This clone occurred once. V usage is TRBV5-1 and J usage is TRBJ1-1; D might be TRBD1 (6 bases). Germline loops: CDR1 SGHRS, CDR2 YFSETQ. The CDR3 loop spans 13 amino acids. V lost 3 bases and J 7 bases, leaving 13 bases between the germline ends. The DNA for the CDR3 is TGCGCCAGCAGCTCAGGGACATCTTATGAAGCTTTCTTT. Encoded protein: CASSSGTSYEAFF. The full variable domain, its missing parts supplied by reference TRBV5-1 and TRBJ1-1, is KAGVTQTPRYLIKTRGQQVTLSCSPISGHRSVSWYQQTPGQGLQFLFEYFSETQRNKGNFPGRFSGRQFSNSRSEMNVSTLELGDSALYLCASSSGTSYEAFFGQGTRLTVV.

This CDR3 reads CASSDIPMTQPQHF. CDR3 in DNA: TGTGCCAGCAGCGACATCCCCATGACGCAGCCCCAGCATTTT. The chain employs TRBV2 and TRBJ1-5; unclear D gene. V was cut by 6 bases and J by 7 bases, with 16 bases left in between. Germline-derived CDR1 and CDR2 are SNHLY and FYNNEI. The CDR3 spans 14 residues.

V and J are TRBV27 and TRBJ1-5; D ambiguous. This CDR3 spans 13 amino acids. With 3 bases removed from V and 3 bases from J, the gap between germline ends came to 6 bases. Germline values: CDR1 MNHEY, CDR2 SMNVEV (reference sequence). CDR3 sequence reads: CASSLAVNQPQHF. As DNA, the CDR3 is TGTGCCAGCAGTTTGGCAGTCAATCAGCCCCAGCATTTT.

V gene TRBV2 combines with J gene TRBJ2-3; TRBD2 aligns across 16 bases. V was pared by 3 bases and J by 5 bases, with 17 bases of the junction left unmatched. Germline V lookup: CDR1 SNHLY, CDR2 FYNNEI. The CDR3 contains 21 residues. CDR3 in amino acids: CASSDHRRPGTSGGVGDTQYF. The CDR3 nucleotides are TGTGCCAGCAGTGACCATCGGCGCCCCGGGACTAGCGGGGGGGTTGGAGATACGCAGTATTTT.

The rearrangement uses TRBV19 and TRBJ1-1; no firm D call. Germline CDR1 is LNHDA and CDR2 is SQIVND (reference sequence). The CDR3 is 13 residues long. V was pared by 3 bases and J by 6 bases, with 11 bases between. This CDR3 reads CASSIGGKAEAFF. In DNA form, the CDR3 reads TGTGCCAGTAGTATCGGAGGTAAGGCTGAAGCTTTCTTT.

The chain employs TRBV7-8 and TRBJ2-7, with D uncertain. The V gene's germline CDR1 is SGHVS and CDR2 FQNEAQ. The CDR3 has 13 amino acids. The V gene lost 1 base and the J gene lost 7 bases, with 11 bases spanning the gap. The CDR3: CASSLGSYWEQYF. The DNA of the CDR3 is TGTGCCAGCAGCTTAGGATCTTACTGGGAGCAGTACTTC.

Written as DNA, the CDR3 is TGTGCCAGCAGCAATTTACAGGGTCCGAGCACCGGGGAGCTGTTTTTT. Encoded protein: CASSNLQGPSTGELFF. This chain uses TRBV6-2 or TRBV6-3 with TRBJ2-2; D may be TRBD1 (6 bases). CDR1 MNHEY and CDR2 SVGEGT come from the germline V gene. V was clipped by 6 bases and J by 4 bases, with 18 bases between them. This CDR3 region has 16 residues.

The chain links TRBV5-8 to TRBJ1-1; D uncertain. This CDR3 is built from 15 residues. Germline loops: CDR1 SGHTS, CDR2 YDEGEE. Trimming cost V 6 bases and J 0 bases, with 15 bases left between them. The CDR3 sequence is CASTQDGVLNTEAFF. In nucleotides, the CDR3 is TGTGCCAGCACCCAGGACGGGGTTTTGAACACTGAAGCTTTCTTT.

V usage is TRBV5-1 and J usage is TRBJ1-2, with TRBD1 as a possible D gene (5 bases). V was trimmed by 3 bases and J by 5 bases, leaving 20 bases between them. The CDR3 is 16 residues long. In germline, CDR1 is SGHRS, CDR2 YFSETQ. CDR3 in DNA: TGCGCCAGCAGCTCTAGCGACAGCGCCCCGGGGTATGGCTACACCTTC. Residues: CASSSSDSAPGYGYTF.

Only one count was recorded for this clone. The CDR3 DNA follows: TGCGCCAGCAGCAGCGGACCACAGGGAGACGAGCAGTACTTC. This encodes CASSSGPQGDEQYF. This chain uses TRBV5-1 with TRBJ2-7; perhaps TRBD1 as D (6 bases). The V and J ends lost 4 bases and 5 bases respectively, with 16 bases between them. This CDR3 has 14 residues. From germline, CDR1 is SGHRS and CDR2 YFSETQ.

CDR3 nucleotides: TGTGCCAGCAGCCAGGGACTAGCCTCCTACGAGCAGTACTTC. Amino acid sequence: CASSQGLASYEQYF. The chain carries TRBV3-1 (or the pseudogene TRBV3-2) and TRBJ2-7; 9 nucleotides agree with TRBD2. CDR3 length equals 14 residues. Losses at the gene ends were 3 bases for V and 0 bases for J; bases not matched to a gene: 0. CDR1 and CDR2 (germline): LGHDT, YNNKEL (reference sequence).

The CDR3 region has the DNA TGCGCCAGCAGCTTGACAGGGGCCGTAAACACTGAAGCTTTCTTT. It codes for CASSLTGAVNTEAFF. The rearrangement uses TRBV5-1 and TRBJ1-1; 7 bases map to TRBD1. The CDR3 consists of 15 residues. Germline V gene lookup returns CDR1 SGHRS and CDR2 YFSETQ. V trimming: 1 base; J trimming: 2 bases; junction bases outside the gene matches: 5.

The chain has TRBV27 and TRBJ2-1; 7 nucleotides agree with TRBD2. In germline, CDR1 is MNHEY, CDR2 SMNVEV (reference sequence). Trimming took 4 bases from V and 3 from J; bases not matched to a gene: 6. The CDR3 length is 15 residues. In DNA form, the CDR3 reads TGTGCCAGCAGTTCCTCTAGCGGATACTACAATGAGCAGTTCTTC. Translating it yields CASSSSSGYYNEQFF.

The J gene is TRBJ1-2, the V gene TRBV28; D remains unclear. The V end lost 5 bases, the J end lost 0 bases, and 10 bases lay between the germline ends. The CDR3 is made up of 14 amino acids. Germline V gene lookup returns CDR1 MDHEN and CDR2 SYDVKM. CDR3 DNA: TGTGCCAGCAGTCCACTATTAGCTAACTATGGCTACACCTTC. It encodes CASSPLLANYGYTF.

V is TRBV30 and J is TRBJ2-7; tentative D call: TRBD1 (5 bases). This CDR3 is built from 12 residues. Germline V gives CDR1 GTSNPN, CDR2 SVGIG (reference sequence). V dropped 0 bases and J dropped 4 bases, with 7 bases sitting between them. CDR3 region: CAWSVRGYEQYF. The CDR3 nucleotides read TGTGCCTGGAGTGTAAGGGGTTACGAGCAGTACTTC.

The CDR3 is CASSEWGQSDTEAFF. Here the CDR3 DNA reads TGTGCCAGCAGTGAGTGGGGACAGAGCGACACTGAAGCTTTCTTT. The V and J genes are TRBV2 and TRBJ1-1, with TRBD1 matching 7 bases. Trimming at V came to 3 bases and at J to 3 bases, leaving 7 bases not matched to a gene. This CDR3 has 15 amino acids. CDR1 is SNHLY and CDR2 is FYNNEI in the germline V gene.